This T cell receptor (beta chain) was captured by sequencing in a study of regulatory T cells in long-lasting Graves disease. To make TCR beta libraries, researchers used iRepertoire HTBI primers and Arm-PCR of CDR3 regions. TCRdb recomputed calls from the multiplex PCR reads with MiXCR, one row per CDR3 protein. Counted here are hundreds of thousands of distinct CDR3 sequences, less than 25% occurring once; the ten biggest clones make up 7.8%. The sample's time point: persistent/refractory GD, antithyroid drugs over 5 years with positive TRAb. Construction of the TCR library relied on RNA isolated from PBMCs. An endocrinology department in Xi'an, China, supplied the patients. The CDR3 sequence is 14 residues long. V was cut by 4 bases and J by 3 bases, with 7 bases left in between. From germline, CDR1 is LNHNV and CDR2 YYDKDF (reference sequence). This clonotype was found many times.

The gene calls are TRBV15 and TRBJ2-6; D uncertain. The source of this sequence is a female donor with Graves disease. The material sequenced was peripheral blood mononuclear cells (PBMCs), taken when the disease was refractory, from a patient treated with antithyroid drugs. CDR3 residues: CATSTEDGANVLTF. DNA of the CDR3: TGTGCCACCAGCACAGAGGATGGGGCCAACGTCCTGACTTTC.